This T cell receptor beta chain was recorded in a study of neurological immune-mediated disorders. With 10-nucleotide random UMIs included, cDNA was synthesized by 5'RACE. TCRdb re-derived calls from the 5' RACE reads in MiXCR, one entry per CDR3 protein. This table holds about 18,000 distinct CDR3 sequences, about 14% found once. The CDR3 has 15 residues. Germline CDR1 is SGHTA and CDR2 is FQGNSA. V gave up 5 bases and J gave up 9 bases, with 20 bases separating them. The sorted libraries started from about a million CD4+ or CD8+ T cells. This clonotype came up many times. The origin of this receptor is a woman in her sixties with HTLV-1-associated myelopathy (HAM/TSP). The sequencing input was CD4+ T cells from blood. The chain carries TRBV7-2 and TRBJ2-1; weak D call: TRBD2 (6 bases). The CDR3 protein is CASSGEAGSLGEQFF. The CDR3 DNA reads TGTGCCAGCAGCGGCGAAGCGGGTTCCCTAGGTGAGCAGTTCTTC. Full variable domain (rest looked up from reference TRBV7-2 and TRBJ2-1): GAGVSQSPSNKVTEKGKDVELRCDPISGHTALYWYRQSLGQGLEFLIYFQGNSAPDKSGLPSDRFSAERTGGSVSTLTIQRTQQEDSAVYLCASSGEAGSLGEQFFGPGTRLTVL.